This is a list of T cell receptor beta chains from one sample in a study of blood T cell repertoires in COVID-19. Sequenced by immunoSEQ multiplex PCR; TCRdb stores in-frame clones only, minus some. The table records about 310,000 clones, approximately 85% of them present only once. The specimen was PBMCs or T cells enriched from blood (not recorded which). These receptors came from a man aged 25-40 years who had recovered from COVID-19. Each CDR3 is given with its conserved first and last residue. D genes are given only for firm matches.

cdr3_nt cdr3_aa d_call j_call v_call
TGTGCCAGCAGTTACTCGACGGCTAGCGGGGGACTCTTCCCTAGCACAGATACGCAGTATTTT CASSYSTASGGLFPSTDTQYF TRBD2 TRBJ2-3 TRBV6-2/TRBV6-3
TGTGCCAGCAGCTTACTGGCGGGACAGGGGGTCAATGAGCAGTTCTTC CASSLLAGQGVNEQFF TRBD1 TRBJ2-1 TRBV7-3
TGTGCCAGTTCTGAGGGCAAAAACATTCAGTACTTC CASSEGKNIQYF NA TRBJ2-4 TRBV19
TGTGCCAGCAGCCATGACCGGGACAGGGACACTTTTGTGAGTGAGACCCAGTACTTC CASSHDRDRDTFVSETQYF TRBD1 TRBJ2-5 TRBV3-1/TRBV3-2
TGCAGCGTAGGACAGGGGATCTATGGCTACACCTTC CSVGQGIYGYTF TRBD1 TRBJ1-2 TRBV29-1
TGTGCCAGTAGTATAGGACAGGGATACGAGCGTTATCCCCAGCATTTT CASSIGQGYERYPQHF TRBD1 TRBJ1-5 TRBV19
TGTGCCAGCAGCCCAATAAAGGGACAGGCCAAGGGCACTGAAGCTTTCTTT CASSPIKGQAKGTEAFF TRBD1 TRBJ1-1 TRBV7-9
TGTGCCAGTAGTATTGCTAGAGACGGCAATGAGCAGTTCTTC CASSIARDGNEQFF NA TRBJ2-1 TRBV19
TGTGCCAGCAGTGAACTAGCGGCGAACACCGGGGAGCTGTTTTTT CASSELAANTGELFF TRBD2 TRBJ2-2 TRBV6-4
TGCAGCGTTGACAGGGGCCCGGAAAAGGGGAACACTGAAGCTTTCTTT CSVDRGPEKGNTEAFF NA TRBJ1-1 TRBV29-1